Listed here are 9 T cell receptor beta chains from one sample, sequenced in a study of T cells in Graves' hyperthyroidism and ophthalmopathy. It was RNA transcripts that yielded the amplified TCR beta CDR3 regions. When the TCR CDR3 underwent first-round RT-PCR, the HTBI primer set was used. TCRdb recomputed calls from the multiplex PCR reads with MiXCR, one row per CDR3 protein. This sample has approximately 500,000 distinct CDR3 sequences; just over 45% occur once, and the top ten carry more than 7.5%. The sample comprised peripheral blood or thyroid tissue (not recorded which). These receptors were collected from a young woman with Graves' hyperthyroidism.

Here the CDR3 reads CASSQGRDIGTEAFF. CDR3 nucleotides: TGCGCCAGCAGCCAAGGAAGGGACATCGGCACTGAAGCTTTCTTT. The V and J genes are TRBV4-1 and TRBJ1-1; D may be TRBD1 (6 bases). CDR1 is MGHRA and CDR2 is YSYEKL in the germline V gene. CDR3 length equals 15 residues. Trimming cost V 1 base and J 4 bases, with 13 bases left between them.

This clonotype was counted many times. The gene calls are TRBV20-1 and TRBJ1-2; tentatively, D is TRBD1 (5 bases). Germline lookup yields CDR1 DFQATT and CDR2 SNEGSKA (reference sequence). This CDR3 comprises 15 residues. V gave up 3 bases and J gave up 0 bases, with 14 bases separating them. CDR3 DNA: TGCAGTGCTAGGCCAGGGATGAATTCTAACTATGGCTACACCTTC. Residues: CSARPGMNSNYGYTF.

This chain connects TRBV7-6 to TRBJ2-7, with 13 bases aligning to TRBD2. The J call may be mistaken, given a closer DNA end match to TRBJ2-1. The CDR3 has 17 residues. CDR1 and CDR2 from the germline V gene are SGHVS and FNYEAQ. CDR3 amino acids: CASSPWTSGSRVDEQFF. The CDR3 bases are TGTGCCAGCAGCCCCTGGACTAGCGGGAGTCGTGTGGATGAGCAGTTCTTC.

The rearrangement uses TRBV5-4 and TRBJ1-2, with unresolved D. V was pared by 1 base and J by 2 bases, with 18 bases between. The CDR3 consists of 17 residues. Per germline, CDR1 SGHNT and CDR2 YYREEE (reference sequence). This CDR3 reads CASSLIKLAGGNYGYTF. The CDR3 DNA sequence: TGTGCCAGCAGCTTGATTAAACTAGCGGGAGGCAACTATGGCTACACCTTC.

The chain recombines TRBV6-5 with TRBJ2-7, with 8 bases matching TRBD1. CDR3 length: 15 amino acids. Trimming cost V 3 bases and J 4 bases; bases outside gene matches: 8. Germline V gene sequence: CDR1 MNHEY, CDR2 SVGAGI. CDR3 in amino acids: CASSYPGGGGYEQYF. The CDR3 DNA reads as TGTGCCAGCAGTTATCCAGGGGGCGGCGGGTACGAGCAGTACTTC.

The chain carries TRBV3-1 and TRBJ1-1, with TRBD1 matching 7 bases. Germline values: CDR1 LGHDT, CDR2 YNNKEL (reference sequence). The CDR3 is 17 amino acids. J lost 3 bases, V lost 3 bases, and 13 bases had no gene match. The CDR3 region has the DNA TGTGCCAGCAGCCATCGGCTTCTTCAGGGGGATCACACTGAAGCTTTCTTT. Its protein is CASSHRLLQGDHTEAFF.

This clonotype was counted ten times or more. This chain uses TRBV20-1 with TRBJ2-2; a possible D gene is TRBD2 (6 bases). V was pared by 4 bases and J by 2 bases, with 8 bases between. This CDR3 spans 13 amino acids. The V gene's germline CDR1 is DFQATT and CDR2 SNEGSKA (reference sequence). The DNA of the CDR3 is TGCAGTGCTACCGGGACTAACACCGGGGAGCTGTTTTTT. Protein sequence: CSATGTNTGELFF.

In its sample, this clonotype was seen many times. The rearrangement links TRBV14 to TRBJ1-4, with D hard to call. The ends were cut back, 3 bases at V and 4 bases at J, with 12 bases in the middle. The CDR3 runs 15 residues. Germline V gene sequence: CDR1 SGHDN, CDR2 FVKESK. CDR3 nucleotide sequence: TGTGCCAGCAGCCAGTACCCAGAGGATAATGAAAAACTGTTTTTT. It yields the protein CASSQYPEDNEKLFF.

The chain uses TRBV20-1 and TRBJ1-3; 9 positions match TRBD1. Germline V gene data show CDR1 as DFQATT and CDR2 as SNEGSKA (reference sequence). This CDR3 is 14 amino acids long. With V trimmed by 6 bases and J by 4 bases, 7 bases remained unmatched. CDR3 region: CSATGTGRGNTIYF. CDR3 coding DNA: TGCAGTGCCACCGGGACAGGGCGCGGAAACACCATATATTTT.